This T cell receptor beta chain was obtained from a study of blood T cell repertoires in COVID-19 (TCRdb year 2020). A note on the overall study: Samples covering the acute and convalescent phases of COVID-19 were provided by collaborators in the United States, Italy and Spain. The prospective study material was composed of cDNA or gDNA derived from T cells, B-cell-depleted T cells, or PBMCs. Subjects who had been exposed to COVID-19, were actively infected with it, or had recovered from it provided the deeply sampled blood TCRbeta repertoires that made up the dataset. The repertoires were released in a freely available public database intended as a resource for research on the immune response to SARS-CoV-2. The samples were drawn from two sources: the first 160 participants of the ongoing ImmuneRACE study, and 950 to 1,500 subjects contributed by 6 global collaborators. Sample metadata almost always included a de-identified subject ID, COVID-19 status, age in years and sex. HLA class I and class II types, where available, came from metadata supplied by the sample provider rather than from assay-based typing.

Another Seattle source contributed samples from volunteer blood donors who had recovered from COVID-19. The collaborating institutions used their own protocols to collect whole blood in K2EDTA tubes. Collaborator samples were shipped for TCRbeta analysis as frozen whole blood, isolated PBMCs, or DNA extracted from either sample type. As regards this clone: Its antigen is currently not known. No base-level quality is on record; no much larger clone is a single base apart.

General conclusions and limits of the study: Clinical and demographic metadata were provided uncurated, with the amount varying by source and participant.

Via the germline V gene, CDR1 is SGHDT and CDR2 YYEEEE. The CDR3, from cysteine to phenylalanine, totals 16 residues. The kept DNA is CDR3 alone, 48 bases in frame from the first base. Germline trimming: 1 base from V, 3 bases from J; junction bases outside gene matches: 6. TCRbeta CDR3 regions were amplified from genomic DNA by means of the immunoSEQ Assay, a bias-controlled multiplex PCR. The authors processed their data as follows. Nucleated cell counts per sample were estimated from amplification of reference gene primers within the assay. Sequence reads were collapsed and filtered to measure the absolute abundance of every unique TCRbeta CDR3 rearrangement. For each sample, productive Simpson clonality was calculated by taking the square root of Simpson's diversity index across productive rearrangements. TCRdb obtained this table from immuneACCESS and retained in-frame rearrangements with V and J assigned. These tables miss some clones; where compared with another copy, unresolved V genes account for less than half of the shortfall, and the remainder is unexplained. The DNA gave D and trimming, while V, J and clone size come from that table. Counted in this sample were roughly 200,000 clones; about 85% of them appeared once. Clones ranked in the top ten supply approximately 12% of the sample.

The sequenced sample consisted of peripheral blood. The sequence was collected from a woman between 18 and 30 years old who had recovered from COVID-19. This chain is built from TRBV5-6 and TRBJ1-4; TRBD1 lines up with 7 middle nucleotides. CDR3 region: CASSLMTGWANEKLFF. At the DNA level, the sequence is TGTGCCAGCAGCTTGATGACAGGGTGGGCTAATGAAAAACTGTTTTTT.